These 19 T cell receptor beta chains share one sample of origin, sequenced in a study of PD-1 blockade in classical Hodgkin lymphoma. Time point described: cycle 4 day 1 (C4D1), after five to seven weeks of nivolumab. Brentuximab vedotin exposure varied, and every patient relapsed after autologous stem cell transplantation. Here immunoSEQ multiplex PCR was the method, and the copy in TCRdb shows in-frame clones only, minus some. The profile shows about 94,000 clones, just over 90% of them singletons. The sample consisted of peripheral blood mononuclear cells (PBMCs), taken before the fourth cycle of nivolumab. All receptors derive from a human donor with classical Hodgkin lymphoma.

The J gene is TRBJ2-5, the V gene TRBV23-1; 15 nucleotides match TRBD2. The end of the DNA is better explained by TRBJ2-7, so the J call may be wrong. TRBV23-1 is placed among ORFs of uncertain function. The CDR3 sequence is 15 residues long. CDR3: CASSPGLAGGHEQYF. The CDR3 DNA reads TGCGCCAGCAGTCCGGGACTAGCGGGAGGCCACGAGCAGTACTTC.

The genes are TRBV13 and TRBJ2-3, with 7 bases identical to TRBD1. The CDR3 spans 15 residues. V lost 5 bases to trimming and J lost 2 bases; unmatched junction nucleotides: 7. Germline loops: CDR1 PRHDT, CDR2 FYEKMQ (reference sequence). The CDR3 reads CASSRNRGDTDTQYF. The CDR3 region has the DNA TGTGCCAGCAGCCGAAACAGGGGCGACACAGATACGCAGTATTTT.

The chain is built from TRBV6-5 and TRBJ1-1; 7 positions match TRBD1. This CDR3 is 14 amino acids long. Looked up from germline, CDR1 is MNHEY and CDR2 is SVGAGI. The V segment lost 6 bases and the J segment 1 base; nucleotides outside the gene matches: 5. CDR3 coding DNA: TGTGCCAGCAGCTCGACAGGGCCGAACACTGAAGCTTTCTTT. As protein: CASSSTGPNTEAFF.

The chain links TRBV5-6 to TRBJ2-2; TRBD1 agrees at 7 bases. With 2 bases clipped from V and 5 bases from J, the junction kept 6 bases outside the gene matches. This CDR3 region has 15 residues. In germline, CDR1 is SGHDT, CDR2 YYEEEE. The CDR3 sequence is CASSFLGTETGELFF. In nucleotides, the CDR3 is TGTGCCAGCAGCTTCCTGGGGACAGAAACCGGGGAGCTGTTTTTT.

The chain uses TRBV7-2 and TRBJ2-3, with D possibly called TRBD1 or TRBD2 (5 bases each). The germline V and J ends were trimmed by 1 base and 2 bases, with 7 bases remaining between them. Germline V gene data show CDR1 as SGHTA and CDR2 as FQGNSA. The CDR3 runs 14 residues. CDR3 bases: TGTGCCAGCAGCTTAGGGGGACCCACAGATACGCAGTATTTT. This encodes CASSLGGPTDTQYF.

This rearrangement joins TRBV28 to TRBJ1-3; 8 bases fit TRBD1. V was clipped by 7 bases and J by 6 bases; unmatched bases: 20. The CDR3 totals 18 residues. Germline CDR1 reads MDHEN; CDR2 reads SYDVKM. CDR3 in amino acids: CASKRQGFFPSTKNTIYF. In DNA form, the CDR3 reads TGTGCCAGCAAGAGACAGGGGTTCTTTCCTTCGACGAAAAACACCATATATTTT.

The chain recombines TRBV6-5 with TRBJ1-1; tentative D call: TRBD1 (6 bases). This CDR3 contains 16 residues. The V and J ends lost 0 bases and 4 bases respectively, with 15 bases between them. Germline CDR1 reads MNHEY; CDR2 reads SVGAGI. CDR3 residues: CASSYSLFGGLTEAFF. Here the CDR3 DNA reads TGTGCCAGCAGTTACTCGCTGTTTGGGGGGCTCACTGAAGCTTTCTTT.

The genes are TRBV5-1 and TRBJ2-1; tentative D call: TRBD2 (6 bases). Germline CDR1 SGHRS, CDR2 YFSETQ. This CDR3 comprises 14 residues. The V end was cut by 3 bases, the J end by 8 bases, with 15 bases between. The CDR3 region is CASSYGTPHDEQFF. DNA for the CDR3: TGCGCCAGCAGCTATGGGACTCCACACGATGAGCAGTTCTTC.

The sample holds one count of this clone. V is TRBV5-1 and J is TRBJ1-6; D is possibly TRBD1 (6 bases). The CDR3 has 15 residues. V lost 3 bases and J 10 bases, leaving 17 bases between the germline ends. Looked up from germline, CDR1 is SGHRS and CDR2 is YFSETQ. The CDR3 here is CASSSSTTGASPLHF. In nucleotides, the CDR3 is TGCGCCAGCAGCTCCTCTACGACAGGTGCCTCACCCCTCCACTTT.

The V call is TRBV6-5, the J call TRBJ2-3, with TRBD1 identical over 7 bases. V lost 11 bases to trimming and J lost 1 base; unmatched junction nucleotides: 6. CDR1 and CDR2 (germline): MNHEY, SVGAGI. This CDR3 region has 13 residues. Here the CDR3 reads CALTGDGTDTQYF. CDR3 nucleotide sequence: TGTGCCCTCACAGGGGACGGCACAGATACGCAGTATTTT.

V usage is TRBV2 and J usage is TRBJ1-2; 8 positions agree with TRBD1. The length of the CDR3 is 13 residues. Germline V gene sequence: CDR1 SNHLY, CDR2 FYNNEI. V trimming: 4 bases; J trimming: 5 bases; junction bases outside the gene matches: 3. The CDR3 spells CASSADRGYGYTF. CDR3 bases: TGTGCCAGCAGTGCCGACAGGGGATATGGCTACACCTTC.

This clone was seen only a few times. This chain joins TRBV10-1 and TRBJ2-7; no clear D gene. Trimming left V 0 bases short and J 0 bases short, with 6 bases between. The CDR3 loop spans 14 amino acids. Germline CDR1 WNHNN, CDR2 SYGVQD (reference sequence). CDR3 amino acids: CASSESGSSYEQYF. The CDR3 DNA sequence: TGCGCCAGCAGTGAGTCCGGCAGCTCCTACGAGCAGTACTTC.

The chain links TRBV10-3 to TRBJ2-1; D gene uncertain. Germline CDR1 ENHRY, CDR2 SYGVKD. The CDR3 is 13 residues long. V was cut by 4 bases and J by 4 bases, with 8 bases left in between. The CDR3 region is CAISAAGYNEQFF. The DNA of the CDR3 is TGTGCCATCAGTGCCGCAGGATACAATGAGCAGTTCTTC.

V gene TRBV7-2 combines with J gene TRBJ2-1; the D is unclear. The V end lost 0 bases, the J end lost 6 bases, and 9 bases lay between the germline ends. The CDR3 contains 14 residues. The germline gives CDR1 SGHTA, CDR2 FQGNSA. Here the CDR3 reads CASSLARVGNEQFF. The CDR3 nucleotides read TGTGCCAGCAGCTTAGCCCGCGTCGGCAATGAGCAGTTCTTC.

The rearrangement joins TRBV5-4 to TRBJ2-7; 8 bases are shared with TRBD1. Germline assignment: CDR1 SGHNT and CDR2 YYREEE (reference sequence). Trimming took 1 base from V and 6 from J; bases not matched to a gene: 9. The CDR3 is made up of 15 amino acids. The CDR3 is CASSLIGRTGIEQYF. Here the CDR3 DNA reads TGTGCCAGCAGCTTGATCGGAAGGACAGGGATCGAGCAGTACTTC.

This rearrangement joins TRBV30 to TRBJ2-7; D ambiguous. The ends were cut back, 4 bases at V and 0 bases at J, with 7 bases in the middle. The CDR3 covers 12 residues. The germline CDR1 and CDR2 sequences are GTSNPN and SVGIG (reference sequence). The CDR3 sequence is CAWTASSYEQYF. The CDR3 coding sequence is TGTGCCTGGACTGCAAGCTCCTACGAGCAGTACTTC.

The gene calls are TRBV7-9 and TRBJ2-5; 10 bases map to TRBD2. With V trimmed by 6 bases and J by 5 bases, 6 bases remained unmatched. Germline V gene sequence: CDR1 SEHNR, CDR2 FQNEAQ (reference sequence). There are 14 residues in the CDR3. The CDR3 coding sequence is TGTGCCAGCAGGAAAGCGGGAGGGCAGGAGACCCAGTACTTC. Protein: CASRKAGGQETQYF.

This sequence joins TRBV4-2 and TRBJ2-7; TRBD2 matches at 9 bases. The CDR3 loop spans 16 amino acids. Trimming cost V 0 bases and J 4 bases; bases outside gene matches: 7. Germline CDR1 reads LGHNA; CDR2 reads YNFKEQ. The DNA of the CDR3 is TGTGCCAGCAGCCAAGAGCTAGCGGGGCGGACTTACGAGCAGTACTTC. This sequence encodes CASSQELAGRTYEQYF.

The CDR3 protein is CASSYGQGFRTEAFF. The CDR3 DNA follows: TGTGCCAGCAGTTACGGGCAGGGATTTCGGACTGAAGCTTTCTTT. The chain has TRBV6-5 and TRBJ1-1; maybe TRBD1 (5 bases). This CDR3 is 15 amino acids long. Trimming cost V 2 bases and J 5 bases, with 15 bases left between them. The germline CDR1 and CDR2 sequences are MNHEY and SVGAGI.